Given below is one T cell receptor (beta chain) in context. This clonotype was counted ten times or more. Its antigen has not been determined. There are no base qualities to consult, and no much larger clone falls within one base. This entry belongs to a study of neurological immune-mediated disorders (dated by TCRdb to between 2018 and 2020). Study-level background: Among the approximately 34 multiple sclerosis patients, relapsing-remitting MS was present in some 31 and secondary progressive MS was present in 3. Using UMI-based sequencing, the study compared peripheral blood TCR-beta repertoires from patients with HTLV-I-associated myelopathy (HAM/TSP), patients with multiple sclerosis, and healthy controls. Alongside PBMC samples, the set of 106 TCR-beta libraries contained longitudinal samples, technical triplicates, and paired CD4+ and CD8+ T-cell subsets that had been sorted. The cohort comprised approximately 67 subjects: approximately 15 HAM/TSP patients, some 34 multiple sclerosis patients and about 20 healthy controls. What the research found in general, with its limitations: Repertoires from 18 of 34 MS patients were grouped by phylogenetic analysis into a cluster of related CDR3 sequences, suggesting a possible repertoire-level signature. TCR clonal expansion was highest in HAM/TSP patients and lowest in MS patients, with MS patients falling below even healthy controls. No identical CDR3 amino acid sequences were found to be shared among expanded clones across subjects, suggesting that TCR-beta repertoires were private in all groups. No association of the MS cluster with clinical or MRI features was observed, and the need for larger cohorts was stated by the authors.

The germline V gene (reference sequence) specifies DFQATT as CDR1 and SNEGSKA as CDR2. The junction carries 16 bases between V and J, which are trimmed by 3 bases and 6 bases respectively. The CDR3, cysteine through phenylalanine, is 14 amino acids long. Here the CDR3 DNA is all that survives: 42 bases in frame from base 1. To synthesize cDNA, template-switch 5'RACE was performed with a primer carrying a 10-nucleotide random unique molecular identifier so that each TCR transcript was tagged. Every sequencing run yielded over 160 million TCR-beta sequences covering 15-18 subjects. The RNeasy kit was used to extract total RNA. TCR-beta VDJ regions were amplified with primers for the TCR constant region and the 5'RACE anchor, using the KAPA Real-time Library Amplification kit. A first PCR added sample indexes and Illumina adaptors, and a second PCR then raised library yield. After purification with Ampure beads, the TCR product of roughly 650 bp was size-selected on a 2% E-gel SizeSelection system. Before pooling, library quality was checked on a Bioanalyzer, concentration was measured with Qubit, and libraries were quantified with the Kapa Library Quantification kit. Paired-end 2 x 150 bp sequencing of the libraries was performed on an Illumina HiSeq 2500. To increase sequence diversity, roughly 24-32% phiX was spiked into each library pool. For the original study's pipeline: The UMI-based MiGEC pipeline processed quality-filtered reads and removed over 90% of raw TCR sequences during error correction. IMGT germline references were used for alignment of VDJ genes, and clonotypes were defined by a unique CDR3 amino acid sequence together with V-J genes. VDJtools evaluated clonal expansion, Shannon diversity and CDR3 relatedness (CalcPairwiseDistances, ClusterSamples); CLCbio workbench built phylogenetic trees. Using coefficient-of-variation modelling across technical triplicates, the study counted a clone as expanded if it had at least 8 unique UMIs. TCRdb itself trimmed the public reads at Q25 with fastp, ran MiXCR and retained productive beta chains. Every entry covers one CDR3 protein and lists the most common genes and DNA from its rows. The V and J calls follow TCRdb's processing rather than the paper's. The sample data list about 120,000 distinct CDR3 sequences, and about 3.4% of these were observed just once. Clones ranked in the top ten supply over 1% of the sample.

For unsorted PBMC libraries, 2 million PBMCs were used after storage in RNAlater at -80 degrees C until RNA extraction. Multiple sclerosis patients were enrolled in a US clinical protocol evaluating disease progression by magnetic resonance imaging. Peripheral blood was subjected to Ficoll-Hypaque density gradient centrifugation to isolate PBMCs, which were then cryopreserved in liquid nitrogen. Sequenced input: PBMCs. The rearranged chain carries TRBV20-1 and TRBJ2-3, with TRBD1 as a weak D call on 6 bases. The sequence was collected from a woman under 40 with multiple sclerosis. The CDR3 protein: CSASQGTAADTQYF. The DNA is as follows: TGCAGTGCTAGCCAGGGGACGGCAGCGGATACGCAGTATTTT.